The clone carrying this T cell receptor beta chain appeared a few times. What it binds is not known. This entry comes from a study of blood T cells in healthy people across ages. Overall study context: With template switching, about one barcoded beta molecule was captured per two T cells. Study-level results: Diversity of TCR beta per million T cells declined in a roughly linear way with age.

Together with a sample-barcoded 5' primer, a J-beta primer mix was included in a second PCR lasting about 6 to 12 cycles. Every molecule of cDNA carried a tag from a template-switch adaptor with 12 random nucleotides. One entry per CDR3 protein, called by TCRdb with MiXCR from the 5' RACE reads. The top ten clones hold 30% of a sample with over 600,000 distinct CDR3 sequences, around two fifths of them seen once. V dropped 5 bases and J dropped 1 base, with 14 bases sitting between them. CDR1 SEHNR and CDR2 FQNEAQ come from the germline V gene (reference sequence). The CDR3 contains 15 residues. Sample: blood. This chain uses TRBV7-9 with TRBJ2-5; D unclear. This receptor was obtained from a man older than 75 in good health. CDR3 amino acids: CASSPMVTFQETQYF. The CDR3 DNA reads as TGTGCCAGCAGCCCCATGGTAACCTTCCAAGAGACCCAGTACTTC.